A single sample is the source of the 17 T cell receptor beta chains below, sequenced in a study of chemoradiotherapy in HPV16-positive cancers. Produced via immunoSEQ multiplex PCR; TCRdb's table is partial and in-frame only. The profile shows 2,800 or so clones, more than 70% of them singletons. Sequencing used tumor tissue, obtained from a patient who underwent chemoradiotherapy. The receptors shown here come from a human donor with HPV-associated anogenital cancer.

This clone was seen just once. V gene TRBV7-2 combines with J gene TRBJ2-7, with 11 bases fitting TRBD2. The trim removed 5 bases at V and 3 bases at J, leaving 3 bases unmatched. Germline V gene data show CDR1 as SGHTA and CDR2 as FQGNSA. The CDR3 runs 14 residues. CDR3 sequence: CASSTSGGNYEQYF. For the CDR3, the DNA is TGTGCCAGCAGCACTAGCGGGGGAAACTACGAGCAGTACTTC.

The J gene is TRBJ2-7, the V gene TRBV11-2, with a weak D call TRBD1 (7 bases). V lost 5 bases and J lost 6, with 17 bases in between. The CDR3 has 14 residues. The germline V gene has CDR1 SGHAT and CDR2 FQNNGV. The CDR3 DNA sequence: TGTGCCAGCAGCACGCGGGACAGTTTAAGCGAGCAGTACTTC. Encoded protein: CASSTRDSLSEQYF.

The chain has TRBV19 and TRBJ1-1, with a possible D match to TRBD1 (6 bases). The V end lost 9 bases, the J end lost 1 base, and 18 bases lay between the germline ends. This CDR3 region has 15 residues. Germline V gene data show CDR1 as LNHDA and CDR2 as SQIVND (reference sequence). The chain's CDR3 is CASRLGGQRNTEAFF. Written as DNA, the CDR3 is TGTGCCAGCCGCCTCGGGGGACAAAGGAACACTGAAGCTTTCTTT. The complete variable domain, with remaining parts taken from reference TRBV19 and TRBJ1-1, reads DGGITQSPKYLFRKEGQNVTLSCEQNLNHDAMYWYRQDPGQGLRLIYYSQIVNDFQKGDIAEGYSVSREKKESFPLTVTSAQKNPTAFYLCASRLGGQRNTEAFFGQGTRLTVV.

This clone was detected only once. The CDR3 bases are TGTGCCAGTAGTATTCGAGGGAGCAATCAGCCCCAGCATTTT. Translated: CASSIRGSNQPQHF. The V and J genes are TRBV19 and TRBJ1-5; no firm D call. This CDR3 contains 14 residues. Trimming pared 3 bases from V and 1 base from J, leaving 7 bases between. Germline V gene sequence: CDR1 LNHDA, CDR2 SQIVND (reference sequence).

The chain couples TRBV6-1 to TRBJ1-1, with D perhaps matching TRBD1 (5 bases). This CDR3 region has 13 residues. V lost 5 bases and J 2 bases, leaving 9 bases between the germline ends. Germline CDR1 reads MNHNS; CDR2 reads SASEGT. In DNA, the CDR3 is TGTGCCAGCAGTCTCAGGGTCAACACTGAAGCTTTCTTT. Amino acid sequence: CASSLRVNTEAFF.

The chain uses TRBV18 and TRBJ1-1; the match to TRBD1 covers 7 bases. The CDR3 consists of 15 residues. The germline V gene has CDR1 KGHSH and CDR2 LQKENI. The J segment lost 4 bases and the V segment lost 5 bases, leaving 10 bases of the junction unmatched. CDR3 coding DNA: TGTGCCAGCTCATTCAACCGGGACAGAATCACTGAAGCTTTCTTT. Protein sequence: CASSFNRDRITEAFF.

This sequence joins TRBV27 and TRBJ2-6; D uncertain. This CDR3 comprises 17 residues. Trimming took off 2 bases at V and 0 bases at J, with 11 bases between the two ends. CDR1 is MNHEY and CDR2 is SMNVEV in the germline V gene (reference sequence). The chain's CDR3 is CASSLGQFRSGANVLTF. The CDR3 DNA sequence: TGTGCCAGCAGTTTAGGGCAGTTTCGCTCTGGGGCCAACGTCCTGACTTTC.

The chain employs TRBV18 and TRBJ1-2, with D unclear. Trimming removed 2 bases at V and 4 bases at J, with 5 bases between. In germline, CDR1 is KGHSH, CDR2 LQKENI. The CDR3 covers 12 residues. DNA for the CDR3: TGTGCCAGCTCACCAGACACCTATGGCTACACCTTC. Its protein product is CASSPDTYGYTF. Variable domain in full (rest from reference TRBV18 and TRBJ1-2): NAGVMQNPRHLVRRRGQEARLRCSPMKGHSHVYWYRQLPEEGLKFMVYLQKENIIDESGMPKERFSAEFPKEGPSILRIQQVVRGDSAAYFCASSPDTYGYTFGSGTRLTVV.

The rearrangement links TRBV5-1 to TRBJ1-5; 7 bases are shared with TRBD1. CDR3 length: 13 residues. V gave up 3 bases and J gave up 7 bases; unmatched junction bases: 4. Per the germline V gene, CDR1 is SGHRS and CDR2 is YFSETQ. The CDR3 nucleotides are TGCGCCAGCAGCTCCTACAGGGGCCAGCCCCAGCATTTT. This codes for CASSSYRGQPQHF.

V and J are TRBV6-6 and TRBJ1-6, with D unresolved. CDR3 length equals 12 residues. The V gene lost 2 bases and the J gene lost 6 bases, with 2 bases spanning the gap. Germline values: CDR1 MNHNY, CDR2 SVGAGI (reference sequence). DNA for the CDR3: TGTGCCAGCAGTTACGTTAATTCACCCCTCCACTTT. The encoded protein is CASSYVNSPLHF.

The V gene is TRBV27, the J gene TRBJ2-1, with 8 bases that match TRBD2. The CDR3 is 15 residues long. V lost 6 bases to trimming and J lost 6 bases; unmatched junction nucleotides: 10. Germline V gene lookup returns CDR1 MNHEY and CDR2 SMNVEV (reference sequence). This CDR3 is CASSRPGLGVNEQFF. The CDR3 DNA is TGTGCCAGCAGCCGACCGGGACTAGGTGTCAATGAGCAGTTCTTC.

J is TRBJ1-5 and V is TRBV15; D perhaps matches TRBD1 (5 bases). There are 15 residues in the CDR3. Between the trimmed V and J ends, which lost 1 base and 5 bases, there was a span of 12 bases. Germline V gene sequence: CDR1 LNHNV, CDR2 YYDKDF (reference sequence). The DNA of the CDR3 is TGTGCCACCAGCAGAGTTTTCGGGGCGGATCAGCCCCAGCATTTT. It encodes CATSRVFGADQPQHF. The full variable domain, in which reference TRBV15 and TRBJ1-5 provide the parts outside the CDR3, is DAMVIQNPRYQVTQFGKPVTLSCSQTLNHNVMYWYQQKSSQAPKLLFHYYDKDFNNEADTPDNFQSRRPNTSFCFLDIRSPGLGDTAMYLCATSRVFGADQPQHFGDGTRLSIL.

This chain uses TRBV6-4 with TRBJ2-2, with no clear D. Germline CDR1 is MRHNA and CDR2 is SNTAGT. The V end was cut by 6 bases, the J end by 1 base, with 6 bases between. The CDR3 loop spans 13 amino acids. For the CDR3, the DNA is TGTGCCAGCAGAAGAGGGAACACCGGGGAGCTGTTTTTT. Translation gives CASRRGNTGELFF.

This chain links TRBV7-8 with TRBJ1-1; D possibly corresponds to TRBD1 (5 bases). The CDR3 is 13 residues long. V lost 5 bases and J 8 bases, leaving 15 bases between the germline ends. Germline V gene lookup returns CDR1 SGHVS and CDR2 FQNEAQ. The CDR3 here is CASSPMPGGEAFF. CDR3 in DNA: TGTGCCAGCAGCCCCATGCCCGGGGGAGAAGCTTTCTTT.

J is TRBJ1-1 and V is TRBV19; TRBD1 might be the D (5 bases). Germline CDR1 LNHDA, CDR2 SQIVND (reference sequence). Trimming cost V 8 bases and J 4 bases, with 14 bases left between them. The CDR3 is made up of 13 amino acids. The CDR3 bases are TGTGCCAGTGGGTACAGGACGTCCACTGAAGCTTTCTTT. Protein: CASGYRTSTEAFF.

The V call is TRBV7-3, the J call TRBJ1-2, with 8 positions matching TRBD1. V was pared by 1 base and J by 4 bases, with 5 bases of the junction left unmatched. There are 15 residues in the CDR3. From germline, CDR1 is SGHTA and CDR2 FQGTGA. The CDR3 DNA is TGTGCCAGCAGCTTAAGCGGGACAGGAGTCTATGGCTACACCTTC. It translates to CASSLSGTGVYGYTF.

This clone was found a few times. The chain links TRBV6-6 to TRBJ2-2, with no clear D. The V end was cut by 8 bases, the J end by 5 bases, with 6 bases between. The germline gives CDR1 MNHNY, CDR2 SVGAGI (reference sequence). This CDR3 contains 11 residues. The CDR3 region has the DNA TGTGCCAGCGCTACTACCGGGGAGCTGTTTTTT. It is translated as CASATTGELFF.